This T cell receptor beta chain was identified during a study of post-analysis software for immune sequencing data. Study outcomes and limitations: There were five or six TRBV segments more frequent in patients than controls, and TRBV5-6, TRBV5-1 and TRBV20-1 were among them. Multiple sclerosis patients had significantly lower normalized Chao1 diversity than controls.

CDR3 length equals 12 residues. The germline V gene encodes CDR1 MNHNY and CDR2 SVGAGI (reference sequence). Between the trimmed V and J ends, which lost 6 bases and 5 bases, there was a span of 8 bases. This clonotype was recorded a few times. What it binds is unknown. Every TCR beta cDNA library bore unique molecular identifiers. With roughly 0.95 to 11 million T cells as the source, roughly 500,000 cDNA molecules resulted. TCRdb ran MiXCR on the PCR reads and lists one entry per CDR3 protein. The sample shows hundreds of thousands of distinct CDR3 sequences, over 45% of them seen only once. V is TRBV6-6 and J is TRBJ2-4, with D possibly TRBD2 on 5 matching bases. The source is a girl aged 2 to 9 with multiple sclerosis. The sequenced sample consisted of blood. The CDR3 DNA follows: TGTGCCAGCAGACTAGACGAAAACATTCAGTACTTC. Encoded protein: CASRLDENIQYF.